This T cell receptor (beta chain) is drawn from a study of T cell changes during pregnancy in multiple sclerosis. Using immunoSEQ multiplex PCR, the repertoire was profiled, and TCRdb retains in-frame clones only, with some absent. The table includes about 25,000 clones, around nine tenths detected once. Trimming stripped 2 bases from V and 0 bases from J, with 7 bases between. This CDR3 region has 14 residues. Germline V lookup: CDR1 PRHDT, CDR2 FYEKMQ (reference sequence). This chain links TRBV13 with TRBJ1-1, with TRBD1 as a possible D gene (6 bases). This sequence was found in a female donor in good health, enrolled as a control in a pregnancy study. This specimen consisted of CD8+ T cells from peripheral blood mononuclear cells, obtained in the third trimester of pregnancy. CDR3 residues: CASSLQGMNTEAFF. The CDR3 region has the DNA TGTGCCAGCAGCTTACAGGGGATGAACACTGAAGCTTTCTTT.